This T cell receptor beta chain was identified during a study of T cells expressing NK-cell markers. The CDR3 sequence is 11 residues long. Germline CDR1 is MNHEY and CDR2 is SMNVEV (reference sequence). TCRdb re-called the 5' RACE reads, yielding one record per CDR3 amino acid sequence without DNA. Here the sample table reports a few hundred thousand distinct CDR3 sequences. General study points: Several of the donors also had these clonotypes leading their CD3+CD56-NKG2C+ fraction.

As to this clonotype: Its target is not known.

Sequenced input: blood T cells: a sorted CD56 or NKG2C T cell subset, CD4+ or CD8+ T cells, or bulk PBMC T cells (not recorded which). V and J are TRBV27 and TRBJ2-7. The receptor was isolated from a man younger than 35 in good health. This CDR3 is CASSLYGEQYF.